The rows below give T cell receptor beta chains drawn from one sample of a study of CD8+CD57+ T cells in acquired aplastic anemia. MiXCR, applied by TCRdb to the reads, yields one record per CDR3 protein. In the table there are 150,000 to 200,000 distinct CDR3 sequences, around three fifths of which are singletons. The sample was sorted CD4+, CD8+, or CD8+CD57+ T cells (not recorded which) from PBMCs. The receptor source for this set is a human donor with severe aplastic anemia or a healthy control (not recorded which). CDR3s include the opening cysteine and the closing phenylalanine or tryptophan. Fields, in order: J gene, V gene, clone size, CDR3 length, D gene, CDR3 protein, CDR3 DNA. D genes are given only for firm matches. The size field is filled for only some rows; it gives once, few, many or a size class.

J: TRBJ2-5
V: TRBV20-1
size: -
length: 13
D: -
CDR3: CSALPVAQETQYF
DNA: TGCAGTGCTCTTCCGGTAGCACAAGAGACCCAGTACTTC

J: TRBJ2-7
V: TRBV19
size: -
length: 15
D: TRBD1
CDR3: CASSMQTGAHHEQYF
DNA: TGTGCCAGTAGTATGCAGACAGGGGCTCACCACGAGCAGTACTTC

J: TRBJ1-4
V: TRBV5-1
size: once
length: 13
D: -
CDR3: CASRDSLSEKLFF
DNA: TGCGCCAGCCGAGACAGCCTCAGTGAAAAACTGTTTTTT

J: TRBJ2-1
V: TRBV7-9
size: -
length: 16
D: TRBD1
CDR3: CASSTHRGSSYNEQFF
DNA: TGTGCCAGCAGCACTCACAGGGGGAGCTCCTACAATGAGCAGTTCTTC

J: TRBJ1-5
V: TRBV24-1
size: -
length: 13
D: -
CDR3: CATSDFANQPQHF
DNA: TGTGCCACCAGTGATTTTGCCAATCAGCCCCAGCATTTT

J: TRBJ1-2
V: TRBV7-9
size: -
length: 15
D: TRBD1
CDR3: CASSLNRGLPYGYTF
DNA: TGTGCCAGCAGCTTAAACAGGGGACTTCCTTATGGCTACACCTTC

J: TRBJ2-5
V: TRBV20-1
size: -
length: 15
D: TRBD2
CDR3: CSARLAGPSQEAQYF
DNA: TGCAGTGCCCGGCTAGCGGGGCCCAGCCAAGAGGCCCAGTACTTC

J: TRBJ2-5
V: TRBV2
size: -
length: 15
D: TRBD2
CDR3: CASTQTSGGKETQYF
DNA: TGTGCCAGCACCCAGACTAGCGGGGGGAAAGAGACCCAGTACTTC

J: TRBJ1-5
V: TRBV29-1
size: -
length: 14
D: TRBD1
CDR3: CSVEGQGIGQPQHF
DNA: TGCAGCGTAGAAGGACAGGGTATTGGACAGCCCCAGCATTTT

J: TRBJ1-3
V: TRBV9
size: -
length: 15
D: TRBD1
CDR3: CASSIRTGGGNTIYF
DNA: TGTGCCAGCAGCATTCGGACAGGGGGGGGAAACACCATATATTTT

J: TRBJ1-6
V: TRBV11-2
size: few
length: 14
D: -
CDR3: CASSFGSSGTSLHF
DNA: TGTGCCAGCAGCTTCGGTAGTAGCGGGACTTCACTCCACTTT

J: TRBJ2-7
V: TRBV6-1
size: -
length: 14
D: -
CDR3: CASSRDRSGHEQYF
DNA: TGTGCCAGCAGTCGAGACCGGTCTGGGCACGAGCAGTACTTC

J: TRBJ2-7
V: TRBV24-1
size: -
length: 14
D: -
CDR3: CASSYSPAGREQYF
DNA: TGTGCCAGCAGTTACTCCCCGGCGGGGCGGGAGCAGTACTTC

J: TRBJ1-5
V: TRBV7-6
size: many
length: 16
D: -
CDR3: CASSPGKGLSNQPQHF
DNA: TGTGCCAGCAGCCCCGGCAAGGGACTGAGCAATCAGCCCCAGCATTTT

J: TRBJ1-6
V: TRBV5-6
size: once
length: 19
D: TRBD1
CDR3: CASRGDRVSPTQYNSPLHF
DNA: TGTGCCAGCAGGGGGGACAGGGTATCTCCAACACAATATAATTCACCCCTCCACTTT

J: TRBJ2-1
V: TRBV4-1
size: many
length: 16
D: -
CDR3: CASSQEQPSYYNEQFF
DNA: TGCGCCAGCAGCCAAGAACAACCTAGCTACTACAATGAGCAGTTCTTC

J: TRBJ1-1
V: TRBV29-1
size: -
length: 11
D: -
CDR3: CSVAKNTEAFF
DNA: TGCAGCGTTGCTAAGAACACTGAAGCTTTCTTT

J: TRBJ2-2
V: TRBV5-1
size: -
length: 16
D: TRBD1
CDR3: CASSGTGGAETGELFF
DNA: TGCGCCAGCAGCGGGACAGGGGGCGCGGAGACCGGGGAGCTGTTTTTT

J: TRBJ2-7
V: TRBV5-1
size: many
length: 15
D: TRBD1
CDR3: CASSLARDRYYEQYF
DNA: TGCGCCAGCAGCTTGGCAAGGGACAGATATTACGAGCAGTACTTC

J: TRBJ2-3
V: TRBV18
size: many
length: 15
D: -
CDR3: CASSPPQGRTDTQYF
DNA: TGTGCCAGCTCACCACCACAGGGCAGGACAGATACGCAGTATTTT

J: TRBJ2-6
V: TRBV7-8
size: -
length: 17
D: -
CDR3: CASSPEGGAAGANVLTF
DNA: TGTGCCAGCAGCCCAGAGGGGGGGGCAGCTGGGGCCAACGTCCTGACTTTC

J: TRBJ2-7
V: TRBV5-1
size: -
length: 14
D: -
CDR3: CASSSMGVGAEQYF
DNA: TGCGCCAGCAGCTCGATGGGGGTGGGGGCCGAGCAGTACTTC

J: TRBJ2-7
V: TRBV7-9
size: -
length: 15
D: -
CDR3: CASSLAPRVNYEQYF
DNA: TGTGCCAGCAGCTTAGCGCCCAGGGTGAACTACGAGCAGTACTTC

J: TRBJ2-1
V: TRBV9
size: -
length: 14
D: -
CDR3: CASSPVSSYNEQFF
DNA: TGTGCCAGCAGCCCAGTTAGCTCCTACAATGAGCAGTTCTTC

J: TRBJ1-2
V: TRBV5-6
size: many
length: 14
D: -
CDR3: CASSLEATGYGYTF
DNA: TGTGCCAGCAGCTTAGAGGCGACGGGCTATGGCTACACCTTC

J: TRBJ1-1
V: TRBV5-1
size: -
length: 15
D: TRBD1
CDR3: CASSRAGTGNTEAFF
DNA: TGCGCCAGCAGCCGCGCGGGGACAGGGAACACTGAAGCTTTCTTT

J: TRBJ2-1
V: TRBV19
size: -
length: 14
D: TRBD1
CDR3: CASSIRRGDRGQFF
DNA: TGTGCCAGTAGTATACGGAGAGGGGACAGGGGGCAGTTCTTC

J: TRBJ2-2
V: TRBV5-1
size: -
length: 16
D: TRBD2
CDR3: CASSPGAGAGTGELFF
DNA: TGCGCCAGCAGCCCTGGTGCGGGAGCGGGCACCGGGGAGCTGTTTTTT

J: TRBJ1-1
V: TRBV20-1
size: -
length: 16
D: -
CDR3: CSARSTATRPDTEAFF
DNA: TGCAGTGCTAGGTCTACGGCAACTCGCCCCGACACTGAAGCTTTCTTT

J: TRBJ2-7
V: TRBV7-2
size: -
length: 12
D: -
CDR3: CASSLPAYEQYF
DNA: TGTGCCAGCAGCTTACCGGCGTACGAGCAGTACTTC

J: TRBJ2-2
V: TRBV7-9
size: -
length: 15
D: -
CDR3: CASSLEAANTGELFF
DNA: TGTGCCAGCAGCTTAGAGGCAGCGAACACCGGGGAGCTGTTTTTT

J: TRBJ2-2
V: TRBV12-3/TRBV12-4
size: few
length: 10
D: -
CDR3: CASVAGELFF
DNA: TGTGCCAGTGTAGCCGGGGAGCTGTTTTTT

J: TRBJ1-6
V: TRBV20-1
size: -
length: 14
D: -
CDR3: CSATGDRANSPLHF
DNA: TGCAGTGCTACGGGGGACCGAGCAAATTCACCCCTCCACTTT

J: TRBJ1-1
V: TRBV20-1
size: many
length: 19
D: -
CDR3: CSARSFHPSLTVGDTEAFF
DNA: TGCAGTGCTAGATCCTTTCACCCCTCTTTGACAGTCGGGGACACTGAAGCTTTCTTT

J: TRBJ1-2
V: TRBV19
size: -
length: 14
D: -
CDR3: CASSTTRQGYGYTF
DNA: TGTGCCAGTAGTACAACTAGGCAGGGCTATGGCTACACCTTC

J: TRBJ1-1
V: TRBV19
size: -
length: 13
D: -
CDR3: CASSSMARTEAFF
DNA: TGTGCCAGTAGTTCAATGGCCCGGACTGAAGCTTTCTTT

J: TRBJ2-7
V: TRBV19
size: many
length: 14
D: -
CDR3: CASSIGLWIYEQYF
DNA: TGTGCCAGTAGTATAGGGCTTTGGATCTACGAGCAGTACTTC

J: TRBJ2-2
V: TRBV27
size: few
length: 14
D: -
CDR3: CASVQLGGTGELFF
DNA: TGTGCCAGCGTCCAATTAGGGGGGACCGGGGAGCTGTTTTTT

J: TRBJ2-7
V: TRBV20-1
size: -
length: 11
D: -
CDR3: CSARGRYEQYF
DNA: TGCAGTGCTAGAGGTCGATACGAGCAGTACTTC

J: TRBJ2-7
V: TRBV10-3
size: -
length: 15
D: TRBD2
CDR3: CAISLTSGRGYEQYF
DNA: TGTGCCATCAGCCTGACTAGCGGGAGGGGATACGAGCAGTACTTC

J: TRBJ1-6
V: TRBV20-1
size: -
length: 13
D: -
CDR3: CSASFEGHSPLHF
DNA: TGCAGTGCTAGTTTCGAGGGGCATTCACCCCTCCACTTT

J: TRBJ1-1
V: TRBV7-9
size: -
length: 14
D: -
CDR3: CASSLAPREAEAFF
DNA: TGTGCCAGCAGCTTAGCCCCCAGGGAGGCTGAAGCTTTCTTT

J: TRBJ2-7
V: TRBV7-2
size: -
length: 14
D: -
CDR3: CASSSQTETYEQYF
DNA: TGTGCCAGCAGCTCTCAGACAGAAACCTACGAGCAGTACTTC

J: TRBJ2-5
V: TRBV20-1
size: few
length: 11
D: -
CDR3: CSARTVETQYF
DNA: TGCAGTGCTAGAACTGTTGAGACCCAGTACTTC

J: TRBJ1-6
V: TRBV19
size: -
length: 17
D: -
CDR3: CASSARGARSPDSPLHF
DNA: TGTGCCAGTAGTGCACGGGGGGCGCGGAGTCCGGATTCACCCCTCCACTTT

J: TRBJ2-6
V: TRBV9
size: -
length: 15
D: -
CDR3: CASRLVGSGANVLTF
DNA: TGTGCCAGCAGACTCGTCGGCTCTGGGGCCAACGTCCTGACTTTC

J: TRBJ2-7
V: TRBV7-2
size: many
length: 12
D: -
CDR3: CASSLNSYEQYF
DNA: TGTGCCAGCAGTCTTAACTCCTACGAGCAGTACTTC

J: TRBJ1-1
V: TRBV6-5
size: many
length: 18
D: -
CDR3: CASSYAQGAGQANTEAFF
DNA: TGTGCCAGCAGTTACGCACAGGGTGCGGGTCAGGCGAACACTGAAGCTTTCTTT

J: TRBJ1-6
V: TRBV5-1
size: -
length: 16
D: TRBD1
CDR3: CASTLPLDRGYSPLHF
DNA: TGCGCCAGCACCCTTCCCTTGGACAGGGGTTATTCACCCCTCCACTTT